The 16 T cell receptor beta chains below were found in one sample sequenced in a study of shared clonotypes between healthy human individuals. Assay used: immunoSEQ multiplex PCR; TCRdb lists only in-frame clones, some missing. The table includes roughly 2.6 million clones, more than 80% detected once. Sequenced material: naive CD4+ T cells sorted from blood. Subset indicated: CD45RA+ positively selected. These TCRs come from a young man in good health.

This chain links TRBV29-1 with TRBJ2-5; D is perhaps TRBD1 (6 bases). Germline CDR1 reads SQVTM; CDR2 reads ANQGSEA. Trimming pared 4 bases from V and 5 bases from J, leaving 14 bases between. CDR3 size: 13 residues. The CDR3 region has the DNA TGCAGCGTTGCGGGGTCGAGGGGGGAGACCCAGTACTTC. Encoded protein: CSVAGSRGETQYF.

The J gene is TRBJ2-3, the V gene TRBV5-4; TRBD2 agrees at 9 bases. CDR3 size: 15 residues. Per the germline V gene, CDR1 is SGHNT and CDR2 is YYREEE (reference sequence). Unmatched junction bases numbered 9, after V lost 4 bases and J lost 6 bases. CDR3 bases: TGTGCCAGCAGCATCCTCGCACTAGCGGGCGATACGCAGTATTTT. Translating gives CASSILALAGDTQYF.

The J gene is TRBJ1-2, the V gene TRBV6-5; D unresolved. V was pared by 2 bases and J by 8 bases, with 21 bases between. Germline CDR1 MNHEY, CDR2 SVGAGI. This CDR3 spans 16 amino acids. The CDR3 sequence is CASSYLTLSLVGGYTF. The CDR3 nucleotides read TGTGCCAGCAGTTACCTAACCTTGTCCTTAGTAGGAGGCTACACCTTC.

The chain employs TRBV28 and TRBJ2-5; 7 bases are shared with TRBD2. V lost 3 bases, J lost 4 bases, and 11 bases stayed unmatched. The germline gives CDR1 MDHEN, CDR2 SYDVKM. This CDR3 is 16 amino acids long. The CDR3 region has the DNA TGTGCCAGCAGTTTCATCTCGGCGGGGAGGGCAGAGACCCAGTACTTC. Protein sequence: CASSFISAGRAETQYF.

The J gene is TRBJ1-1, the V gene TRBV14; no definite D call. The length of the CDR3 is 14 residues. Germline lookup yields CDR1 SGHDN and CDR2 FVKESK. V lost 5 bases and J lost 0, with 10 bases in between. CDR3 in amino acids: CASSADLLNTEAFF. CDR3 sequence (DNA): TGTGCCAGCAGCGCAGACCTCCTGAACACTGAAGCTTTCTTT.

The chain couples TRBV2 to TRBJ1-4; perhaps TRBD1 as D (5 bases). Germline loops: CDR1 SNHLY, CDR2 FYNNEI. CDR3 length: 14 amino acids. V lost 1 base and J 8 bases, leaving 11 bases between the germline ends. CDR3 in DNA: TGTGCCAGCAGTGAAGGCAGGGCGGGGGAAAAACTGTTTTTT. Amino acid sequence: CASSEGRAGEKLFF. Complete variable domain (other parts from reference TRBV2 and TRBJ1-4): EPEVTQTPSHQVTQMGQEVILRCVPISNHLYFYWYRQILGQKVEFLVSFYNNEISEKSEIFDDQFSVERPDGSNFTLKIRSTKLEDSAMYFCASSEGRAGEKLFFGSGTQLSVL.

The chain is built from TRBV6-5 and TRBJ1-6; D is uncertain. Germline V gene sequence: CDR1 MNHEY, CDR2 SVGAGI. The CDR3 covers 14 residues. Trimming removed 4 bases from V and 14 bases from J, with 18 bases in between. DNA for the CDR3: TGTGCCAGCAGTTTTAATTTCTTAGATATTGCCCTCCACTTT. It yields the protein CASSFNFLDIALHF.

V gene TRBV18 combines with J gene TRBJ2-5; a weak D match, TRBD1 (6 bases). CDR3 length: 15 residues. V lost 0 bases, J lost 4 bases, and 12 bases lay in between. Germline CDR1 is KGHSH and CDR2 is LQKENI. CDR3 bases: TGTGCCAGCTCACCACCACAGGGAAGGGGAGAGACCCAGTACTTC. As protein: CASSPPQGRGETQYF.

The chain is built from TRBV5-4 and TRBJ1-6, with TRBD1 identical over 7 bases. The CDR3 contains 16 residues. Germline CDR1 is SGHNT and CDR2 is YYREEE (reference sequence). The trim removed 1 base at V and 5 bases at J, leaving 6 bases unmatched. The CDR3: CASSLTPGTDNSPLHF. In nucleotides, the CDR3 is TGTGCCAGCAGCTTGACCCCCGGGACAGATAATTCACCCCTCCACTTT.

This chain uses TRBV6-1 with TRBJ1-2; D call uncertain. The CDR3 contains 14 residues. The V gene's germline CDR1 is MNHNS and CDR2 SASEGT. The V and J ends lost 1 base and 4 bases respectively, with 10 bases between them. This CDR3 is CASSEVVGSYGYTF. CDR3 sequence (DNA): TGTGCCAGCAGTGAAGTGGTGGGATCCTATGGCTACACCTTC.

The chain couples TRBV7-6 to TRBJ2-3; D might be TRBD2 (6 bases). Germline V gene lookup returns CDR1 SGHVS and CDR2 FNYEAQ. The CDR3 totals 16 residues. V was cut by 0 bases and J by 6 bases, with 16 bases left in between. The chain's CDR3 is CASSLARQSAGDTQYF. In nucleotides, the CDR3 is TGTGCCAGCAGCTTAGCTCGTCAGTCGGCGGGGGATACGCAGTATTTT.

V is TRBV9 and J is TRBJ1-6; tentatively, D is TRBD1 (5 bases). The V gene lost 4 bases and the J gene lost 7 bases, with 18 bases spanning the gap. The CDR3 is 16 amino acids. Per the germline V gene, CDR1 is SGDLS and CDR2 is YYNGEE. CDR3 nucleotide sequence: TGTGCCAGCAGCCCACGACTCAGGGCGGCGAATTCACCCCTCCACTTT. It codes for CASSPRLRAANSPLHF.

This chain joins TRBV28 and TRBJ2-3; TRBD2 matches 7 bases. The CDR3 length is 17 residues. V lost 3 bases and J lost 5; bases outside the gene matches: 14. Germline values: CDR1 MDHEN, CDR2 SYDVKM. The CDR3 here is CASSFIPGGSGRDTQYF. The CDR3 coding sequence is TGTGCCAGCAGTTTTATCCCCGGGGGTAGCGGGCGAGATACGCAGTATTTT.

As DNA, the CDR3 is TGTGCCAGCGGACAGGGGGCTATGTCCTACGAGCAGTACTTC. Protein product: CASGQGAMSYEQYF. V is TRBV28 and J is TRBJ2-7, with 11 bases fitting TRBD1. Germline V gives CDR1 MDHEN, CDR2 SYDVKM. The CDR3 consists of 14 residues. Trimming at V came to 8 bases and at J to 1 base, leaving 4 bases not matched to a gene.

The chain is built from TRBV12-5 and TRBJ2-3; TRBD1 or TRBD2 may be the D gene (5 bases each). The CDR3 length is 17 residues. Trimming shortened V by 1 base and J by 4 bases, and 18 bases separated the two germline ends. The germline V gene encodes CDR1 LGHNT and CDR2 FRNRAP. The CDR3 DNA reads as TGTGCTAGTGGTTTGGACCGAGGGACCCTCTCCCCAGATACGCAGTATTTT. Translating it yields CASGLDRGTLSPDTQYF.

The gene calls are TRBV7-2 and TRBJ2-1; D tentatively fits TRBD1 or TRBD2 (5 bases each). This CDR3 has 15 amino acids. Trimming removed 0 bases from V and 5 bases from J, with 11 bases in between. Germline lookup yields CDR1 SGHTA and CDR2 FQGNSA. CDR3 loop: CASSLAAREHNEQFF. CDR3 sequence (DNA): TGTGCCAGCAGCTTAGCCGCCAGGGAGCACAATGAGCAGTTCTTC.